Shown below are 12 T cell receptor beta chains from a single sample sequenced in a study of siplizumab effects on memory and regulatory T cells. Some clones are missing from TCRdb's copy, which holds only in-frame ones; the method was immunoSEQ multiplex PCR. This table holds around 78,000 clones, 91% found once. Specimen: CD8+ T cells sorted from blood. The receptors originated from a human donor in good health.

This clone was found a few times. The chain combines TRBV30 with TRBJ1-1, with a tentative D call TRBD1 (5 bases). CDR1 and CDR2 (germline): GTSNPN, SVGIG (reference sequence). This CDR3 contains 11 residues. CDR3 DNA: TGTACGGGGCAAATGAACACTGAAGCTTTCTTT. Amino acid sequence: CTGQMNTEAFF.

J is TRBJ1-1 and V is TRBV19, with D perhaps TRBD1 (5 bases). Trimming stripped 5 bases from V and 4 bases from J, with 17 bases between. The CDR3 extends over 15 amino acids. Germline CDR1 LNHDA, CDR2 SQIVND (reference sequence). CDR3 DNA: TGTGCCAGTAGTTTAACCGGGGGTCGTCTCACTGAAGCTTTCTTT. It is translated as CASSLTGGRLTEAFF.

To note about this clone: An end of the junction differs from the germline gene, which may be a read error. The rearrangement uses TRBV13 and TRBJ2-7, with TRBD1 matching over 7 bases. The V gene's germline CDR1 is PRHDT and CDR2 FYEKMQ (reference sequence). This CDR3 comprises 14 residues. CDR3 DNA: TGTGCCAGCAGCTTCCGGGACAGCTCCTGCGAGCAGTACTTC. Residues: CASSFRDSSCEQYF.

The chain couples TRBV27 to TRBJ2-1; D is perhaps TRBD2 (6 bases). The CDR3 totals 15 residues. The V end lost 3 bases, the J end lost 7 bases, and 16 bases lay between the germline ends. Germline-derived CDR1 and CDR2 are MNHEY and SMNVEV (reference sequence). CDR3 loop: CASSFYVTGDNEQFF. CDR3 DNA: TGTGCCAGCAGTTTTTATGTAACGGGAGATAATGAGCAGTTCTTC.

The gene calls are TRBV21-1 and TRBJ2-1; TRBD1 reflects the table's D call only, with no check against the DNA. TRBV21-1 is a known pseudogene. CDR3 size: 14 residues. CDR3: CASSADRGDNEQFF. The CDR3 nucleotides read TGTGCCAGCAGCGCCGACAGGGGGGACAATGAGCAGTTCTTC.

A word on this clone: Other DNA sequences within the sample encode an identical CDR3. The chain is built from TRBV19 and TRBJ2-1; TRBD2 aligns across 9 bases. Germline V gene sequence: CDR1 LNHDA, CDR2 SQIVND (reference sequence). The CDR3 has 15 amino acids. The ends lost 1 base at V and 7 bases at J; junction bases unmatched: 5. CDR3 protein: CASSIGGGAPNEQFF. In DNA, the CDR3 is TGTGCCAGTAGTATAGGCGGGGGGGCCCCTAATGAGCAGTTCTTC.

This sequence joins TRBV5-6 and TRBJ2-7; no reliable D call. With 3 bases removed from V and 1 base from J, the gap between germline ends came to 11 bases. This CDR3 has 14 amino acids. CDR1 and CDR2 (germline): SGHDT, YYEEEE. CDR3 DNA: TGTGCCAGCAGCTATACAGTAGGGTCCTACGAGCAGTACTTC. This gives the protein CASSYTVGSYEQYF.

This chain joins TRBV6-1 and TRBJ1-2, with D possibly being TRBD1 (6 bases). The CDR3 contains 15 residues. V was trimmed by 6 bases and J by 2 bases, leaving 16 bases between them. CDR1 is MNHNS and CDR2 is SASEGT in the germline V gene. CDR3 amino acids: CASRVGQFPNYGYTF. CDR3 bases: TGTGCCAGCAGGGTTGGACAGTTTCCCAACTATGGCTACACCTTC.

This chain joins TRBV29-1 and TRBJ2-7; 8 positions match TRBD1. Germline V lookup: CDR1 SQVTM, CDR2 ANQGSEA. The CDR3 has 13 amino acids. Trimming at V came to 6 bases and at J to 0 bases, leaving 4 bases not matched to a gene. CDR3 in amino acids: CSVRTGSSYEQYF. CDR3 nucleotides: TGCAGCGTAAGGACAGGGAGCTCCTACGAGCAGTACTTC.

The chain has TRBV9 and TRBJ1-4; 8 nucleotides align to TRBD1. This CDR3 has 15 amino acids. Germline CDR1 is SGDLS and CDR2 is YYNGEE. J was trimmed by 3 bases and V by 3 bases; bases with no gene match: 4. CDR3 sequence reads: CASSARQGSNEKLFF. The CDR3 region has the DNA TGTGCCAGCAGCGCGAGACAGGGGTCTAATGAAAAACTGTTTTTT.

V is TRBV11-1 and J is TRBJ2-5; possibly TRBD1 for D (5 bases). The CDR3 is 13 amino acids. Deletions cut 6 bases from V and 0 bases from J, with 8 bases between. Germline CDR1 reads SGHAT; CDR2 reads FQDESV (reference sequence). CDR3 coding DNA: TGTGCCAGCAGACGACAGTACCAAGAGACCCAGTACTTC. It translates to CASRRQYQETQYF. Together with reference TRBV11-1 and TRBJ2-5, the CDR3 gives the full variable domain: EAEVAQSPRYKITEKSQAVAFWCDPISGHATLYWYRQILGQGPELLVQFQDESVVDDSQLPKDRFSAERLKGVDSTLKIQPAELGDSAMYLCASRRQYQETQYFGPGTRLLVL.

The genes are TRBV4-1 and TRBJ1-4; D ambiguous. Germline CDR1 MGHRA, CDR2 YSYEKL. Trimming cost V 10 bases and J 3 bases, with 6 bases left between them. The CDR3 covers 11 residues. The CDR3 spells CATAANEKLFF. DNA of the CDR3: TGCGCCACCGCCGCTAATGAAAAACTGTTTTTT.